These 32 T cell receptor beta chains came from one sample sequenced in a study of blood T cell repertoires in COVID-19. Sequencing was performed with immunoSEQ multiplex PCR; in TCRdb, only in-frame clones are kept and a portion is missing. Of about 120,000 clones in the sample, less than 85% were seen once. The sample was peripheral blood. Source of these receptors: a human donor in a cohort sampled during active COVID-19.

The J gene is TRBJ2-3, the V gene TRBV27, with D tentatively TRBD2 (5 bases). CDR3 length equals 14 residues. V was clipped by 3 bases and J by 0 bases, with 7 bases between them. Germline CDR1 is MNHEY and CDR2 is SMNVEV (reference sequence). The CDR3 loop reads CASSLTTSTDTQYF. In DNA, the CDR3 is TGTGCCAGCAGTTTGACTACAAGCACAGATACGCAGTATTTT.

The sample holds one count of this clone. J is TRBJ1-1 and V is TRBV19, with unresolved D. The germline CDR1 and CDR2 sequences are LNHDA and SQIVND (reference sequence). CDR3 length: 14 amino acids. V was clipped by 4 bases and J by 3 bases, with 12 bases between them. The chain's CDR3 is CASSKREKDTEAFF. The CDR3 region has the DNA TGTGCCAGTAGTAAGCGGGAGAAGGACACTGAAGCTTTCTTT.

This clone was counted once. The CDR3: CSASEQWNTEAFF. The CDR3 DNA sequence: TGCAGTGCTAGTGAACAGTGGAACACTGAAGCTTTCTTT. V usage is TRBV20-1 and J usage is TRBJ1-1; D not resolved. CDR3 length: 13 amino acids. Germline V gene data show CDR1 as DFQATT and CDR2 as SNEGSKA (reference sequence). Trimming left V 3 bases short and J 1 base short, with 9 bases between.

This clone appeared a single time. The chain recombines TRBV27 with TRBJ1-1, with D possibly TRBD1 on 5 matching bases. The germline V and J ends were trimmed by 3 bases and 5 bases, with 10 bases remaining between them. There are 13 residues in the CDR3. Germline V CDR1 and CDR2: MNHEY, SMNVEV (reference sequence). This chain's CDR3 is CASSFLGGTEAFF. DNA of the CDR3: TGTGCCAGCAGTTTCCTTGGGGGGACTGAAGCTTTCTTT.

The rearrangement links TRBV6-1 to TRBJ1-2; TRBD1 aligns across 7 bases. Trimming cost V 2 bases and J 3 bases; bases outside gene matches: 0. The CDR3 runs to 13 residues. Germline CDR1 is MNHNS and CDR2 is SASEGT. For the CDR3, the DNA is TGTGCCAGCAGTGAACAGGGGGACTATGGCTACACCTTC. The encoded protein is CASSEQGDYGYTF.

In nucleotides, the CDR3 is TGTGCCAGCAGCGCTGGGTGGGGGGAAGCCAAAAACATTCAGTACTTC. It yields the protein CASSAGWGEAKNIQYF. The rearrangement uses TRBV7-9 and TRBJ2-4; possible D gene TRBD2, 6 bases. Per germline, CDR1 SEHNR and CDR2 FQNEAQ (reference sequence). The CDR3 length is 16 residues. The V and J ends lost 5 bases and 0 bases respectively, with 14 bases between them. Supplemented by reference TRBV7-9 and TRBJ2-4, the full variable domain reads DTGVSQNPRHKITKRGQNVTFRCDPISEHNRLYWYRQTLGQGPEFLTYFQNEAQLEKSRLLSDRFSAERPKGSFSTLEIQRTEQGDSAMYLCASSAGWGEAKNIQYFGAGTRLSVL.

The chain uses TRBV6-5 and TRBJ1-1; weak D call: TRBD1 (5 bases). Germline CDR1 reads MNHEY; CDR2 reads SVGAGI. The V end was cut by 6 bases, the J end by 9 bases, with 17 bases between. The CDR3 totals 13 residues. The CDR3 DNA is TGTGCCAGCAGGCCTCCAGTCAGGGATAAAGCTTTCTTT. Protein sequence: CASRPPVRDKAFF.

CDR3: CASSSVSVNTEAFF. CDR3 nucleotide sequence: TGTGCCAGCAGCTCAGTATCAGTGAACACTGAAGCTTTCTTT. The J gene is TRBJ1-1, the V gene TRBV5-4; D not certain. The CDR3 totals 14 residues. CDR1 is SGHNT and CDR2 is YYREEE in the germline V gene (reference sequence). Trimming took 3 bases from V and 0 from J, leaving 9 bases between them. The full variable domain, rest sourced from reference TRBV5-4 and TRBJ1-1, is ETGVTQSPTHLIKTRGQQVTLRCSSQSGHNTVSWYQQALGQGPQFIFQYYREEENGRGNFPPRFSGLQFPNYSSELNVNALELDDSALYLCASSSVSVNTEAFFGQGTRLTVV.

The CDR3 region has the DNA TGTGCCAGCAGCTTAGTGGGCGGGGGAAGGAGCACCGGGGAGCTGTTTTTT. Its protein product is CASSLVGGGRSTGELFF. V gene TRBV7-2 combines with J gene TRBJ2-2; 7 positions match TRBD2. V shed 1 base, J shed 4 bases, and the junction held 9 bases outside the gene matches. This CDR3 region has 17 residues. The germline V gene encodes CDR1 SGHTA and CDR2 FQGNSA.

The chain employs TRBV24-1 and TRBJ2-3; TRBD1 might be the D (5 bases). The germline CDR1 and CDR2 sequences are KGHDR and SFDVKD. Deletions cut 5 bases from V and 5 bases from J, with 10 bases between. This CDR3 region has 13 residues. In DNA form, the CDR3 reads TGTGCCACCAGTGGGGGCAGTAGAGATACGCAGTATTTT. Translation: CATSGGSRDTQYF.

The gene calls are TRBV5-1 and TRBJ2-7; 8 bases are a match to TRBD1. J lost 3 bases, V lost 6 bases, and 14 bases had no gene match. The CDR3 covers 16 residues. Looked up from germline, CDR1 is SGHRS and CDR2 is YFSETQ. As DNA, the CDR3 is TGCGCCAGCACGCCAGGCGCAGGGGGCTCTAGCTACGAGCAGTACTTC. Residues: CASTPGAGGSSYEQYF.

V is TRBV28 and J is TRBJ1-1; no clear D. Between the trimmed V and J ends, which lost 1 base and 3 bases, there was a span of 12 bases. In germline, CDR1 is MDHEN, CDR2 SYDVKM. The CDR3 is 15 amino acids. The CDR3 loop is CASSLSGYRDTEAFF. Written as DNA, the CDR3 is TGTGCCAGCAGTTTATCCGGCTACAGAGACACTGAAGCTTTCTTT. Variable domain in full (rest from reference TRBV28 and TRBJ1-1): DVKVTQSSRYLVKRTGEKVFLECVQDMDHENMFWYRQDPGLGLRLIYFSYDVKMKEKGDIPEGYSVSREKKERFSLILESASTNQTSMYLCASSLSGYRDTEAFFGQGTRLTVV.

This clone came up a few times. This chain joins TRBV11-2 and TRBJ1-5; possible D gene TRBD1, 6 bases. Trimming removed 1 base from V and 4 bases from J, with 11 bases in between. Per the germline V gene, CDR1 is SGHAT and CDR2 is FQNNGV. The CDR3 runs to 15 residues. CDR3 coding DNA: TGTGCCAGCAGCTTAGGGACAGACCGAAATCAGCCCCAGCATTTT. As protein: CASSLGTDRNQPQHF. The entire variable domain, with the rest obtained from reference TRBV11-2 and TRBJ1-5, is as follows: EAGVAQSPRYKIIEKRQSVAFWCNPISGHATLYWYQQILGQGPKLLIQFQNNGVVDDSQLPKDRFSAERLKGVDSTLKIQPAKLEDSAVYLCASSLGTDRNQPQHFGDGTRLSIL.

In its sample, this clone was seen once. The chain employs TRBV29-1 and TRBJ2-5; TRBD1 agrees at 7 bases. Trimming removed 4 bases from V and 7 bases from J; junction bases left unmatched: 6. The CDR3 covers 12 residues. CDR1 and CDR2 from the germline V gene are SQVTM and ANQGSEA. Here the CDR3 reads CSVGDSGMTQYF. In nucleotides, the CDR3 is TGCAGCGTTGGGGACAGTGGGATGACCCAGTACTTC.

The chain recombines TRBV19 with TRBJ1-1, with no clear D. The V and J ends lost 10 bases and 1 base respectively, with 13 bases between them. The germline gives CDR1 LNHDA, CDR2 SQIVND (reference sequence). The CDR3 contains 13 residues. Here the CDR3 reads CATPSPGNTEAFF. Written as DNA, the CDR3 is TGTGCCACTCCTTCTCCAGGGAACACTGAAGCTTTCTTT.

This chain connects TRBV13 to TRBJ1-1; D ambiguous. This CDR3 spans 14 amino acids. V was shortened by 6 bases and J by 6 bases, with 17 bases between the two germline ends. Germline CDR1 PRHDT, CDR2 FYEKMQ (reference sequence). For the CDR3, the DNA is TGTGCCAGCAGACTAGAAGGACTCTCCTCTGAAGCTTTCTTT. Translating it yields CASRLEGLSSEAFF.

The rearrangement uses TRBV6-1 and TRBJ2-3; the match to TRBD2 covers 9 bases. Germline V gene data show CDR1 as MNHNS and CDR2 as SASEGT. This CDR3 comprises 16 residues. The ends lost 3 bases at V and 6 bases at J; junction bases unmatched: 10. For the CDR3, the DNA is TGTGCCAGCAGTGAGTCTTGGCGGGGGGGCCGCGATACGCAGTATTTT. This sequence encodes CASSESWRGGRDTQYF.

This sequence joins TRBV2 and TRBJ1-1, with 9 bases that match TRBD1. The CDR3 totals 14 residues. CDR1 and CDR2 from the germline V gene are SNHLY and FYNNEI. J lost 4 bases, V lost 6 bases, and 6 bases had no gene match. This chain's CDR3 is CASSGTGLGTEAFF. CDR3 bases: TGTGCCAGCAGCGGGACAGGGTTGGGCACTGAAGCTTTCTTT.

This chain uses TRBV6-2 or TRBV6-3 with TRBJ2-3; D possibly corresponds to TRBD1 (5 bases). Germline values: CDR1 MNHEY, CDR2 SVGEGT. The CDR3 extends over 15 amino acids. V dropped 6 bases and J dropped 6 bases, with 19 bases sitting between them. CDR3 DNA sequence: TGTGCCAGCAGCATGAAAAGGACCGCAGGGGATACGCAGTATTTT. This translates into CASSMKRTAGDTQYF.

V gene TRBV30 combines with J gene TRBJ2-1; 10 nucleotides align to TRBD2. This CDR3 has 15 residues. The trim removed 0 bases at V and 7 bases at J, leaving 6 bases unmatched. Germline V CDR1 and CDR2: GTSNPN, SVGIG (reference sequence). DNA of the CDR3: TGTGCCTGGAGTGTTGTAGCGGGGGGAGGGAATGAGCAGTTCTTC. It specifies CAWSVVAGGGNEQFF.

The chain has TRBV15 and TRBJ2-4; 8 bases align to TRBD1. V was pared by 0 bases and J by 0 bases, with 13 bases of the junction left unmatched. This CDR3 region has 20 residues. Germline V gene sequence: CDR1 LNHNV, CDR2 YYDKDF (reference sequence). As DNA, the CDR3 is TGTGCCACCAGCAGAGATCGCGGACAGGGAAAGGGGCTAGCCAAAAACATTCAGTACTTC. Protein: CATSRDRGQGKGLAKNIQYF.

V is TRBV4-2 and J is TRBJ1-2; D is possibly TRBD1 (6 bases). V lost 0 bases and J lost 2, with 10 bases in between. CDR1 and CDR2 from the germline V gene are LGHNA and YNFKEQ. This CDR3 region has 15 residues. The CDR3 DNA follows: TGTGCCAGCAGCCAAGACAGGGGTGGAAACTATGGCTACACCTTC. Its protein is CASSQDRGGNYGYTF.

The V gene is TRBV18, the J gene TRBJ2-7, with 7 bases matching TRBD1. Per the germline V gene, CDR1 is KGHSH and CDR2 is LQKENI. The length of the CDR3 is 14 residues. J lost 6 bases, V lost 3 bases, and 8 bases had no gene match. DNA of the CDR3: TGTGCCAGCTCACCCTCGACAGGGCCCGGCGAGCAGTACTTC. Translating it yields CASSPSTGPGEQYF. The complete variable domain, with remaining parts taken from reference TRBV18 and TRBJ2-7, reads NAGVMQNPRHLVRRRGQEARLRCSPMKGHSHVYWYRQLPEEGLKFMVYLQKENIIDESGMPKERFSAEFPKEGPSILRIQQVVRGDSAAYFCASSPSTGPGEQYFGPGTRLTVT.

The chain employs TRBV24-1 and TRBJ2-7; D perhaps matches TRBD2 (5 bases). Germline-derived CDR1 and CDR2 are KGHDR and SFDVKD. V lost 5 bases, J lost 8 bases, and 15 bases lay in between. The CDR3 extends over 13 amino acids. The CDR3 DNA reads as TGTGCCACCAGTGCCGGACGCGGGCAACAGCAGTACTTC. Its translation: CATSAGRGQQQYF.

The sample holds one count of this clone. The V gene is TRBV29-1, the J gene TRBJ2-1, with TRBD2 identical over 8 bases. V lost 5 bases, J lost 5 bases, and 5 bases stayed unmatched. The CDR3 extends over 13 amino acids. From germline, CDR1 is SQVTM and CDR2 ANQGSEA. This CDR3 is CSVIRGGDNEQFF. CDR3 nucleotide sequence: TGCAGCGTTATTCGGGGGGGGGACAATGAGCAGTTCTTC.

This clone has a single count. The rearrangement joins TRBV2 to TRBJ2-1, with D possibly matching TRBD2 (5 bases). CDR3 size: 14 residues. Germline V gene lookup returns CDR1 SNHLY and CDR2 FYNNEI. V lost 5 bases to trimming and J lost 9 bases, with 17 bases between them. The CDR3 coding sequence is TGTGCCAGCAGTCCATCGGGATCCCAGGTTGAGCAGTTCTTC. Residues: CASSPSGSQVEQFF.

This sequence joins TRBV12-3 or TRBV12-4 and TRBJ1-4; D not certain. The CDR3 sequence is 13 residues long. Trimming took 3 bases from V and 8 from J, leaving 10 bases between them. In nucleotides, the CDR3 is TGTGCCAGCAGTTTTCAGTTGCGGGAAAAACTGTTTTTT. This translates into CASSFQLREKLFF.

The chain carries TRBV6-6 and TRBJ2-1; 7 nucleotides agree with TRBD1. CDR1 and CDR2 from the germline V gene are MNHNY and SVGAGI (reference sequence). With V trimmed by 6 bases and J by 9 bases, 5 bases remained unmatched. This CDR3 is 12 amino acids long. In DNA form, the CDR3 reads TGTGCCAGCAGATCCGGACAGGTTGAGCAGTTCTTC. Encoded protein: CASRSGQVEQFF.

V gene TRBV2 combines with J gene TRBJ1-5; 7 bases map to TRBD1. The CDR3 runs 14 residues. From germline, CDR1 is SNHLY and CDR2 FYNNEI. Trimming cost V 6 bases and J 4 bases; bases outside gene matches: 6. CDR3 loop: CASRRWDRNQPQHF. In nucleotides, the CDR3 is TGTGCCAGCAGGCGATGGGACAGAAATCAGCCCCAGCATTTT.

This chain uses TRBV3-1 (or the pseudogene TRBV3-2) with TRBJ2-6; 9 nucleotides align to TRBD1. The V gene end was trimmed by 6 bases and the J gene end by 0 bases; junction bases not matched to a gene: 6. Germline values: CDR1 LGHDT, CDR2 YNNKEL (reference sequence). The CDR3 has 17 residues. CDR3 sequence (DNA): TGTGCCAGCAGTCTGACAGGGGGTACCTCTGGGGCCAACGTCCTGACTTTC. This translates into CASSLTGGTSGANVLTF.

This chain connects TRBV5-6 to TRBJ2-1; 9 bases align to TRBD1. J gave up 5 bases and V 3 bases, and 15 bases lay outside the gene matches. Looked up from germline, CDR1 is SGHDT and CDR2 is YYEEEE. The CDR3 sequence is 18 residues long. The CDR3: CASSYRQGGRGRNNEQFF. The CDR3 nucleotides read TGTGCCAGCAGCTACAGACAGGGGGGACGGGGCCGAAACAATGAGCAGTTCTTC.

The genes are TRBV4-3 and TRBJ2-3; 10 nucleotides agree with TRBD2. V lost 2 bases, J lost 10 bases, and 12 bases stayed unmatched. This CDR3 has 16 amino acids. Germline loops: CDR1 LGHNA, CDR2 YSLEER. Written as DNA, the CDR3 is TGCGCCAGCAGCCAACCCCCCAGCGGGGGGGCTCAAGCGCAGTATTTT. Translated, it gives CASSQPPSGGAQAQYF.